The 18 T cell receptor beta chains in this list originate from one sample, sequenced in a study of identical twins. TCRdb independently ran MiXCR on the 5' RACE reads; one entry per CDR3 protein. The sample contains some 1,700,000 distinct CDR3 sequences, more than 30% of which appear only once. Specimen: cord blood. These TCRs come from a newborn girl in good health.

CDR3 amino acids: CASSLRLEREQFF. The CDR3 DNA is TGTGCCAGCAGTTTGAGACTAGAAAGGGAGCAGTTCTTC. The V call is TRBV28, the J call TRBJ2-1; tentatively, D is TRBD2 (6 bases). V lost 3 bases, J lost 10 bases, and 13 bases lay in between. CDR1 MDHEN and CDR2 SYDVKM come from the germline V gene. The CDR3 extends over 13 amino acids. The full variable domain, its missing parts supplied by reference TRBV28 and TRBJ2-1, is DVKVTQSSRYLVKRTGEKVFLECVQDMDHENMFWYRQDPGLGLRLIYFSYDVKMKEKGDIPEGYSVSREKKERFSLILESASTNQTSMYLCASSLRLEREQFFGPGTRLTVL.

This clonotype was observed a few times. The chain employs TRBV20-1 and TRBJ2-3, with D perhaps TRBD1 (6 bases). The CDR3 contains 14 residues. V dropped 5 bases and J dropped 2 bases, with 14 bases sitting between them. Germline loops: CDR1 DFQATT, CDR2 SNEGSKA (reference sequence). As DNA, the CDR3 is TGCAGTGCTTTGCCGGGACACTACACAGATACGCAGTATTTT. As protein: CSALPGHYTDTQYF.

This clonotype has only one observation. This chain links TRBV24-1 with TRBJ2-7; D is unresolved. The CDR3 totals 13 residues. The germline gives CDR1 KGHDR, CDR2 SFDVKD. Trimming took 3 bases from V and 7 from J, leaving 12 bases between them. CDR3 nucleotide sequence: TGTGCCACCAGTGATCCGCCTTTAAATGAGCAGTACTTC. Its translation is CATSDPPLNEQYF.

CDR3 sequence: CASGLVRGGDTEAFF. CDR3 nucleotide sequence: TGTGCTAGTGGTTTGGTAAGAGGGGGCGACACTGAAGCTTTCTTT. The chain employs TRBV12-5 and TRBJ1-1, with 7 bases that match TRBD1. Germline lookup yields CDR1 LGHNT and CDR2 FRNRAP. J was trimmed by 3 bases and V by 0 bases; bases with no gene match: 4. The length of the CDR3 is 15 residues.

Details on this clonotype: One end of the junction does not line up with germline, which may come from a read error. The genes are TRBV7-2 and TRBJ2-3; a weak D match, TRBD2 (6 bases). Per germline, CDR1 SGHTA and CDR2 FQGNSA. There are 15 residues in the CDR3. The CDR3 reads CASSVRLGRTDTKYF. The CDR3 nucleotides are TGTGCCAGCAGCGTGCGACTAGGGCGCACAGATACGAAGTATTTT.

In its sample, this clonotype was seen a few times. The chain has TRBV20-1 and TRBJ1-1; no firm D call. The germline V and J ends were trimmed by 0 bases and 6 bases, with 14 bases remaining between them. This CDR3 comprises 14 residues. Germline V lookup: CDR1 DFQATT, CDR2 SNEGSKA (reference sequence). The CDR3 DNA reads as TGCAGTGCTAGAGATGGGTTTGTGGGCGCTGAAGCTTTCTTT. Its translation: CSARDGFVGAEAFF.

This clonotype was counted between two and nine times. The V gene is TRBV2, the J gene TRBJ2-3; D perhaps matches TRBD2 (6 bases). V lost 6 bases and J 3 bases, leaving 19 bases between the germline ends. Per germline, CDR1 SNHLY and CDR2 FYNNEI. CDR3 length: 16 residues. The CDR3: CASSATSLSPTDTQYF. The CDR3 nucleotides read TGTGCCAGCAGCGCCACTAGCCTGAGCCCGACAGATACGCAGTATTTT.

This chain uses TRBV10-3 with TRBJ1-2, with D possibly being TRBD1 (5 bases). The CDR3 is 13 residues long. Per germline, CDR1 ENHRY and CDR2 SYGVKD. The V gene lost 7 bases and the J gene lost 1 base, with 10 bases spanning the gap. Here the CDR3 DNA reads TGTGCCATCACTAGGGGAGTTAACTATGGCTACACCTTC. It translates to CAITRGVNYGYTF.

This chain joins TRBV5-5 and TRBJ1-1; D perhaps matches TRBD1 (6 bases). Germline loops: CDR1 SGHKS, CDR2 YYEKEE (reference sequence). The CDR3 totals 22 residues. V lost 2 bases and J lost 6, with 38 bases in between. CDR3 amino acids: CASSFSIPPQGLKSLVRAEAFF. DNA of the CDR3: TGTGCCAGCAGCTTTAGTATCCCCCCACAGGGACTGAAGTCCCTTGTTCGGGCTGAAGCTTTCTTT.

This clonotype was observed a handful of times. The chain links TRBV20-1 to TRBJ2-7; D uncertain. The germline V and J ends were trimmed by 4 bases and 3 bases, with 7 bases remaining between them. Per the germline V gene, CDR1 is DFQATT and CDR2 is SNEGSKA (reference sequence). The CDR3 consists of 11 residues. The CDR3 sequence is CSAKNGYEQYF. CDR3 bases: TGCAGTGCTAAAAACGGCTACGAGCAGTACTTC.

This clonotype was observed a few times. V and J are TRBV14 and TRBJ1-2; D possibly corresponds to TRBD1 (6 bases). The germline V gene has CDR1 SGHDN and CDR2 FVKESK. Between the trimmed V and J ends, which lost 0 bases and 7 bases, there was a span of 15 bases. This CDR3 is 15 amino acids long. CDR3 loop: CASSQDPRGRGGYTF. CDR3 DNA: TGTGCCAGCAGCCAAGATCCCAGGGGTAGAGGTGGCTACACCTTC. Combining the CDR3 with reference TRBV14 and TRBJ1-2 gives the whole variable domain EAGVTQFPSHSVIEKGQTVTLRCDPISGHDNLYWYRRVMGKEIKFLLHFVKESKQDESGMPNNRFLAERTGGTYSTLKVQPAELEDSGVYFCASSQDPRGRGGYTFGSGTRLTVV.

CDR3 in DNA: TGCGCCAGCAGCGACAGTCCGCCCTCCTACGAGCAGTACTTC. This translates into CASSDSPPSYEQYF. The chain combines TRBV10-1 with TRBJ2-7, with D tentatively TRBD1 (5 bases). Trimming took 6 bases from V and 0 from J, leaving 12 bases between them. CDR1 and CDR2 (germline): WNHNN, SYGVQD (reference sequence). There are 14 residues in the CDR3.

This clonotype was detected ten times or more. CDR3 DNA: TGCGCCAGCAGCCAAGCACCGTTGGGGTACGAGCAGTACTTC. Translation gives CASSQAPLGYEQYF. This chain links TRBV4-1 with TRBJ2-7; D remains unclear. Germline values: CDR1 MGHRA, CDR2 YSYEKL. V lost 1 base to trimming and J lost 4 bases, with 11 bases between them. There are 14 residues in the CDR3.

This sequence joins TRBV16 and TRBJ2-7; D uncertain. The CDR3 is 13 amino acids. Trimming cost V 0 bases and J 2 bases, with 5 bases left between them. The germline V gene encodes CDR1 KGHSY and CDR2 FQNENV. This chain's CDR3 is CASSQSSAYEQYF. As DNA, the CDR3 is TGTGCCAGCAGCCAATCATCCGCCTACGAGCAGTACTTC. Supplemented by reference TRBV16 and TRBJ2-7, the full variable domain reads GEEVAQTPKHLVRGEGQKAKLYCAPIKGHSYVFWYQQVLKNEFKFLISFQNENVFDETGMPKERFSAKCLPNSPCSLEIQATKLEDSAVYFCASSQSSAYEQYFGPGTRLTVT.

This clonotype has more than one count but fewer than ten. The chain uses TRBV24-1 and TRBJ2-3; D not resolved. Trimming left V 3 bases short and J 6 bases short, with 9 bases between. The germline gives CDR1 KGHDR, CDR2 SFDVKD. The CDR3 extends over 13 amino acids. The CDR3 spells CATSDPPFDTQYF. CDR3 nucleotides: TGTGCCACCAGTGATCCCCCCTTCGATACGCAGTATTTT.

This clonotype was found a few times. The chain joins TRBV19 to TRBJ2-4, with D maybe TRBD1 (5 bases). The germline V and J ends were trimmed by 5 bases and 1 base, with 9 bases remaining between them. The CDR3 loop spans 14 amino acids. The germline V gene has CDR1 LNHDA and CDR2 SQIVND (reference sequence). The CDR3 protein is CASSVDMAKNIQYF. As DNA, the CDR3 is TGTGCCAGTAGTGTGGACATGGCCAAAAACATTCAGTACTTC.

The chain links TRBV20-1 to TRBJ2-7; D gene uncertain. The tail of the sequence fits TRBJ2-5 better, so the J call may be wrong. The CDR3 extends over 13 amino acids. Germline V gene sequence: CDR1 DFQATT, CDR2 SNEGSKA (reference sequence). CDR3 region: CSASPTIRATQYF. The CDR3 DNA follows: TGCAGTGCTAGCCCGACGATTAGGGCGACCCAGTACTTC.

This clonotype was detected only a few times. The chain employs TRBV7-2 and TRBJ1-5; 7 bases line up with TRBD1. V shed 5 bases and J 3 bases; nucleotides not matched to a gene: 7. The CDR3 sequence is 15 residues long. CDR1 is SGHTA and CDR2 is FQGNSA in the germline V gene. The CDR3 is CASSPGQTTNQPQHF. The CDR3 DNA reads TGTGCCAGCAGCCCGGGACAGACTACCAATCAGCCCCAGCATTTT.